This T cell receptor (beta chain) was retrieved from a study of T cell clonotyping in hematopoietic cell transplantation. Overall study findings and caveats: No sorting was done, leaving CD4 and CD8 contributions mixed. At the given depth, recipient repertoires were over 95% de novo clonotypes. Recipient TCR diversity dropped after transplant; expanded clonotypes rose from day 30 to 180.

Remarks on this clone: Its antigen is unidentified.

CDR1 is MNHEY and CDR2 is SVGAGI in the germline V gene. The CDR3 runs 13 residues. V was clipped by 5 bases and J by 0 bases, with 7 bases between them. Blood collection times were about day -28 and days 30, 100, 180 posttransplant. Clones were read by immunoSEQ multiplex PCR, and TCRdb kept only the in-frame ones, dropping some. Here the sample spans about 7,200 clones, approximately 88% being singletons. The chain employs TRBV6-5 and TRBJ1-1; no reliable D call. The source material was PBMCs, sampled 100 days after allogeneic stem cell transplant. The receptor's source is a male patient in his late teens or twenties who had an allogeneic stem cell transplant from a related donor, so the T cells may come from the graft donor. Some clones in this sample may be carry-over from other donors' samples. In nucleotides, the CDR3 is TGTGCCAGCAGTAAGACGGTGAACACTGAAGCTTTCTTT. This translates into CASSKTVNTEAFF.